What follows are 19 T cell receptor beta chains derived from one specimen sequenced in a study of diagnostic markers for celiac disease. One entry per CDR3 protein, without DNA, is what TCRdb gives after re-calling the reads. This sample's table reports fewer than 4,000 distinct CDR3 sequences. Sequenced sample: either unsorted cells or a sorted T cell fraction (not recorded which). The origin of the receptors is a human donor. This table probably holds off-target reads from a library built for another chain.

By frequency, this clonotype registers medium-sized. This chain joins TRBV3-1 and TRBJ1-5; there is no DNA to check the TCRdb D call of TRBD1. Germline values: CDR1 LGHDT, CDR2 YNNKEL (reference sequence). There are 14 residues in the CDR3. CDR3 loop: CASSQGRARQPQHF.

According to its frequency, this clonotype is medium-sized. The CDR3 sequence: CASSRPRTSGEGETQYF. The gene calls are TRBV12-3 or TRBV12-4 and TRBJ2-5; no DNA is available, so the TRBD2 call from TCRdb remains unchecked. This CDR3 contains 17 residues.

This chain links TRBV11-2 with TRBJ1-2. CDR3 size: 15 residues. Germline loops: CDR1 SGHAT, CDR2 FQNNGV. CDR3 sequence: CASSSRGGSGGGYTF.

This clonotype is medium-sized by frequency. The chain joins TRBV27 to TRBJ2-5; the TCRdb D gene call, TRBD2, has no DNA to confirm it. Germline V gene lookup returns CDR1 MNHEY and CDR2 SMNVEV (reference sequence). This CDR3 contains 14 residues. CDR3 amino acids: CASSFLAGEGTQYF.

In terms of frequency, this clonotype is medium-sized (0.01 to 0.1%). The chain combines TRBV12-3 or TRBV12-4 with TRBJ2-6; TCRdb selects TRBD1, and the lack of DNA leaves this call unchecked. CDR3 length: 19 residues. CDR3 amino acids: CASSFQTGGRSSGANVLTF.

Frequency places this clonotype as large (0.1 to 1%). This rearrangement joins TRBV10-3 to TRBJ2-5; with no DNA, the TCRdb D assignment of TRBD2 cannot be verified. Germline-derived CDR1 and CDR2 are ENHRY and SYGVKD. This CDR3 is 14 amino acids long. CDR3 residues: CAISAGGEQETQYF.

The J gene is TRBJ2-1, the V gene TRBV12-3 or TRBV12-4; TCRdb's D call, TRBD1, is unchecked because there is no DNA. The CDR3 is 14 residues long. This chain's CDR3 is CASSETRTYNEQFF.

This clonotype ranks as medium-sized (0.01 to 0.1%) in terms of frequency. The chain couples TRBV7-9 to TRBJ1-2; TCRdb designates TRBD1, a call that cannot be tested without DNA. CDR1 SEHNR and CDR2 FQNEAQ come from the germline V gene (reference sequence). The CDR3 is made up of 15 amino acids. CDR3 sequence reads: CASSPQGVLSYGYTF.

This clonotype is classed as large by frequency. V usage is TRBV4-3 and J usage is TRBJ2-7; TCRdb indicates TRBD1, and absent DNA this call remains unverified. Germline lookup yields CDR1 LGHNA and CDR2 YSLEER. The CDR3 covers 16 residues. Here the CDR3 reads CASSQDGQGVLGEQYF.

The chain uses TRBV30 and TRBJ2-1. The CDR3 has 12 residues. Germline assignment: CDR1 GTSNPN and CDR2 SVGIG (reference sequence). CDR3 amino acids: CACLGPKYEQFF.

The CDR3 reads CASSLNRGRETQYF. The gene calls are TRBV7-2 and TRBJ2-5; checking the TCRdb D call of TRBD1 is not possible without DNA. This CDR3 is 14 amino acids long. In germline, CDR1 is SGHTA, CDR2 FQGNSA.

The CDR3 spells CASSPGTGGNTIYF. The chain uses TRBV5-1 and TRBJ1-3; with no DNA, the TCRdb D assignment of TRBD1 cannot be verified. The germline V gene has CDR1 SGHRS and CDR2 YFSETQ. This CDR3 contains 14 residues.

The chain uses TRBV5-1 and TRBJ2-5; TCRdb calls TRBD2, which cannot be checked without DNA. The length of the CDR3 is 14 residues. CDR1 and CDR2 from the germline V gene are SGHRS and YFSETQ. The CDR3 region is CASSLGARKETQYF.

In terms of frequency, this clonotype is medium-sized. This CDR3 reads CSASPGTNEKLFF. The rearrangement links TRBV20-1 to TRBJ1-4; without DNA, the TCRdb call of TRBD1 cannot be checked. The CDR3 length is 13 residues. In germline, CDR1 is DFQATT, CDR2 SNEGSKA (reference sequence).

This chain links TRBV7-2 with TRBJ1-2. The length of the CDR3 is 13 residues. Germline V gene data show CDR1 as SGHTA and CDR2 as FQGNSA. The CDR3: CASSLRVYYGYTF.

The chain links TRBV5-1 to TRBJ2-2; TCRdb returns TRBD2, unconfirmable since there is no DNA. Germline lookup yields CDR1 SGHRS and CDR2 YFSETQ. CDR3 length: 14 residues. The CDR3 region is CASSLRASTGELFF.

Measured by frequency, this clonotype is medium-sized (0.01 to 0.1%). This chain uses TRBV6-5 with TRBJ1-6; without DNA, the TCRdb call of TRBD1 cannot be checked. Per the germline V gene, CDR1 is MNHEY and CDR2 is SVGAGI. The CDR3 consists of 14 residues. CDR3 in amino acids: CASSYGTYNSPLHF.

The CDR3: CSARPQARPNQPQHF. The chain couples TRBV20-1 to TRBJ1-5. This CDR3 contains 15 residues. Germline V gene data show CDR1 as DFQATT and CDR2 as SNEGSKA (reference sequence).

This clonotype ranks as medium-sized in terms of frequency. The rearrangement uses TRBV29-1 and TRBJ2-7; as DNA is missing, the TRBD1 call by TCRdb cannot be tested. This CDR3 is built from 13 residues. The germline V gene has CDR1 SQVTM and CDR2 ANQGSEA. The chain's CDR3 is CSVEEGARYEQYF.